The entry that follows covers one T cell receptor beta chain sequence. This specimen belongs to a study of monozygotic twins with inflammatory bowel disease. For each CDR3 protein, TCRdb gives one entry from its re-call of the 5' RACE reads, without DNA. Its listing shows a few hundred thousand distinct CDR3 sequences. This CDR3 region has 14 residues. Germline V gene lookup returns CDR1 MNHNS and CDR2 SASEGT. The chain joins TRBV6-1 to TRBJ2-2; TCRdb proposes TRBD1, but this gene call is untestable without DNA. This receptor was identified in a human donor with ulcerative colitis or Crohn's disease, or a healthy co-twin of an affected twin (not recorded which). The sequenced material came from blood. This chain's CDR3 is CASSPGGYTGELFF.